This passage covers 8 T cell receptor beta chains from one sample sequenced in a study of T cell changes during pregnancy in multiple sclerosis. Assay used: immunoSEQ multiplex PCR; TCRdb lists only in-frame clones, some missing. Of under 95,000 clones listed, 80% to 95% are singletons. Specimen: peripheral blood, collected in the second trimester of pregnancy. The origin of the receptors is a female donor with multiple sclerosis, enrolled in a pregnancy study.

This sequence joins TRBV28 and TRBJ2-7; the D gene is possibly TRBD1 (6 bases). This CDR3 comprises 14 residues. Germline CDR1 is MDHEN and CDR2 is SYDVKM. V was shortened by 3 bases and J by 2 bases, with 11 bases between the two germline ends. The CDR3 spells CASSFGTSAYEQYF. Here the CDR3 DNA reads TGTGCCAGCAGTTTTGGGACATCGGCCTACGAGCAGTACTTC.

Only one count was recorded for this clone. This sequence joins TRBV27 and TRBJ1-1; a weak D match, TRBD1 (6 bases). Trimming shortened V by 7 bases and J by 2 bases, and 14 bases separated the two germline ends. CDR3 length equals 14 residues. From germline, CDR1 is MNHEY and CDR2 SMNVEV (reference sequence). CDR3 amino acids: CASTPDRINTEAFF. CDR3 DNA sequence: TGTGCCAGCACCCCGGACAGAATAAACACTGAAGCTTTCTTT.

V and J are TRBV2 and TRBJ2-2, with 7 nucleotides matching TRBD1. V trimming: 11 bases; J trimming: 6 bases; junction bases outside the gene matches: 12. Germline values: CDR1 SNHLY, CDR2 FYNNEI. This CDR3 region has 14 residues. This chain's CDR3 is CADRVVVRAGELFF. The CDR3 coding sequence is TGTGCCGACAGGGTCGTGGTAAGGGCCGGGGAGCTGTTTTTT.

The chain is built from TRBV7-2 and TRBJ2-7, with a possible D match to TRBD2 (7 bases). CDR1 is SGHTA and CDR2 is FQGNSA in the germline V gene. The CDR3 contains 14 residues. With 5 bases removed from V and 2 bases from J, the gap between germline ends came to 13 bases. DNA for the CDR3: TGTGCCAGCAGCCCGCGGGGGCCCACCTACGAGCAGTACTTC. Translating gives CASSPRGPTYEQYF. Full variable domain (missing parts from reference TRBV7-2 and TRBJ2-7): GAGVSQSPSNKVTEKGKDVELRCDPISGHTALYWYRQSLGQGLEFLIYFQGNSAPDKSGLPSDRFSAERTGGSVSTLTIQRTQQEDSAVYLCASSPRGPTYEQYFGPGTRLTVT.

This clone was recorded once. The V gene is TRBV7-2, the J gene TRBJ2-7; 16 bases are shared with TRBD2. Germline CDR1 reads SGHTA; CDR2 reads FQGNSA. There are 18 residues in the CDR3. V shed 6 bases and J 2 bases; nucleotides not matched to a gene: 10. CDR3 nucleotide sequence: TGTGCCAGCAGTCAGGGACTAGCGGGGGGGACGGGCGCCTACGAGCAGTACTTC. It translates to CASSQGLAGGTGAYEQYF.

The chain uses TRBV5-1 and TRBJ2-1, with 7 positions matching TRBD1. CDR3 size: 16 residues. CDR1 is SGHRS, CDR2 YFSETQ, per germline. V lost 0 bases and J lost 2; bases outside the gene matches: 5. This CDR3 is CASSLGQGWTYNEQFF. Here the CDR3 DNA reads TGCGCCAGCAGCTTGGGACAGGGCTGGACCTACAATGAGCAGTTCTTC.

The V and J genes are TRBV5-1 and TRBJ2-5; 10 bases match TRBD2. The CDR3 totals 16 residues. Germline loops: CDR1 SGHRS, CDR2 YFSETQ. The trim removed 2 bases at V and 5 bases at J, leaving 9 bases unmatched. This CDR3 is CASSFQTAGGGETQYF. The DNA of the CDR3 is TGCGCCAGCAGCTTCCAAACAGCGGGAGGGGGGGAGACCCAGTACTTC.

The chain joins TRBV2 to TRBJ2-2; 11 bases line up with TRBD2. This CDR3 spans 16 amino acids. Trimming took 6 bases from V and 6 from J; bases not matched to a gene: 9. Germline V gene lookup returns CDR1 SNHLY and CDR2 FYNNEI. CDR3 nucleotides: TGTGCCAGCAGAGCAATAGCGGGAGGGCCTTCCGGGGAGCTGTTTTTT. Translation: CASRAIAGGPSGELFF.